These 24 T cell receptor beta chains were sequenced from one sample in a study of blood T cell repertoires in COVID-19 (TCRdb year 2020). The library was generated by the immunoSEQ multiplex PCR assay. TCRdb stores this immuneACCESS table with in-frame sequences only. Part of the clones is absent; in the studies checked, under half of the shortfall reflects unresolved V genes, and no reason is known for the rest. Counted in this sample were roughly 140,000 clones; roughly 90% of them appeared once. The ten largest clonotypes hold about 2.5% of the sample. Material for sequencing was peripheral blood. The receptors shown here come from a human donor in a cohort sampled during active COVID-19.

The V call is TRBV6-5, the J call TRBJ2-7; 7 nucleotides match TRBD2. J was trimmed by 1 base and V by 6 bases; bases with no gene match: 9. The CDR3 contains 15 residues. Germline V lookup: CDR1 MNHEY, CDR2 SVGAGI. CDR3 in DNA: TGTGCCAGCAGGATCCGGGAGGCCCCTTCCTACGAGCAGTACTTC. Translating it yields CASRIREAPSYEQYF.

The chain links TRBV19 to TRBJ2-5; TRBD2 matches at 11 bases. The J segment lost 0 bases and the V segment lost 4 bases, leaving 4 bases of the junction unmatched. Germline CDR1 and CDR2: LNHDA and SQIVND (reference sequence). The CDR3 contains 16 residues. The chain's CDR3 is CASSTRLAGNQETQYF. The DNA for the CDR3 is TGTGCCAGTAGTACACGACTAGCGGGGAACCAAGAGACCCAGTACTTC.

This chain joins TRBV11-2 and TRBJ2-7, with D possibly TRBD1 on 6 matching bases. CDR3 length equals 12 residues. With 5 bases removed from V and 4 bases from J, the gap between germline ends came to 9 bases. Germline values: CDR1 SGHAT, CDR2 FQNNGV. The CDR3, as DNA: TGTGCCAGCAGCCTAAGGGGGTACGAGCAGTACTTC. Its translation: CASSLRGYEQYF.

The chain couples TRBV18 to TRBJ2-3, with D maybe TRBD1 (5 bases). CDR3 size: 16 residues. CDR1 is KGHSH, CDR2 LQKENI, per germline. The germline V and J ends were trimmed by 1 base and 3 bases, with 14 bases remaining between them. This chain's CDR3 is CASSPRVRQGTDTQYF. The CDR3 region has the DNA TGTGCCAGCTCACCACGAGTGCGGCAGGGAACAGATACGCAGTATTTT. The entire variable domain, with the rest obtained from reference TRBV18 and TRBJ2-3, is as follows: NAGVMQNPRHLVRRRGQEARLRCSPMKGHSHVYWYRQLPEEGLKFMVYLQKENIIDESGMPKERFSAEFPKEGPSILRIQQVVRGDSAAYFCASSPRVRQGTDTQYFGPGTRLTVL.

This chain links TRBV4-1 with TRBJ2-7, with TRBD2 matching over 11 bases. The J segment lost 3 bases and the V segment lost 1 base, leaving 11 bases of the junction unmatched. This CDR3 is 18 amino acids long. In germline, CDR1 is MGHRA, CDR2 YSYEKL. CDR3 bases: TGCGCCAGCAGCCAAGTAGGGCCGAGGACTAGCGGGCGCTACGAGCAGTACTTC. Translating gives CASSQVGPRTSGRYEQYF.

The chain uses TRBV11-2 and TRBJ2-1; the match to TRBD2 covers 11 bases. The CDR3 length is 16 residues. Losses at the gene ends were 3 bases for V and 8 bases for J; bases not matched to a gene: 9. Germline values: CDR1 SGHAT, CDR2 FQNNGV. The DNA of the CDR3 is TGTGCCAGCAGCTTCTCCACTAGCGGGAGAGGATATGAGCAGTTCTTC. It yields the protein CASSFSTSGRGYEQFF.

The gene calls are TRBV3-1 (or the pseudogene TRBV3-2) and TRBJ1-2; the D gene is possibly TRBD1 (5 bases). The germline V gene encodes CDR1 LGHDT and CDR2 YNNKEL (reference sequence). Trimming cost V 2 bases and J 8 bases, with 15 bases left between them. The CDR3 loop spans 14 amino acids. CDR3 nucleotide sequence: TGTGCCAGCAGCCAAATCTACAGGCCGGAGGGCTACACCTTC. This encodes CASSQIYRPEGYTF.

The chain joins TRBV18 to TRBJ1-1; the D gene is possibly TRBD1 (5 bases). The V gene's germline CDR1 is KGHSH and CDR2 LQKENI. V lost 2 bases and J 3 bases, leaving 7 bases between the germline ends. The CDR3 is 13 residues long. CDR3 amino acids: CASSPGAYTEAFF. CDR3 coding DNA: TGTGCCAGCTCACCAGGGGCTTACACTGAAGCTTTCTTT.

The J gene is TRBJ2-5, the V gene TRBV2; D remains unclear. V gave up 4 bases and J gave up 3 bases, with 9 bases separating them. The CDR3 is 13 residues long. Germline CDR1 is SNHLY and CDR2 is FYNNEI. The CDR3 coding sequence is TGTGCCAGCAGTGTATACAGAGAAGAGACCCAGTACTTC. This sequence encodes CASSVYREETQYF. Drawing the rest from reference TRBV2 and TRBJ2-5, the complete variable domain is EPEVTQTPSHQVTQMGQEVILRCVPISNHLYFYWYRQILGQKVEFLVSFYNNEISEKSEIFDDQFSVERPDGSNFTLKIRSTKLEDSAMYFCASSVYREETQYFGPGTRLLVL.

The count of this clone is one. The gene calls are TRBV4-1 and TRBJ2-2; 9 bases align to TRBD2. Germline CDR1 MGHRA, CDR2 YSYEKL. J lost 7 bases, V lost 0 bases, and 6 bases had no gene match. The CDR3 is made up of 16 amino acids. This chain's CDR3 is CASSQDAAGGIGELFF. CDR3 DNA: TGCGCCAGCAGCCAAGACGCAGCGGGAGGTATCGGGGAGCTGTTTTTT.

The chain links TRBV15 to TRBJ2-2, with a weak D call TRBD1 (6 bases). The V and J ends lost 0 bases and 3 bases respectively, with 11 bases between them. The germline V gene encodes CDR1 LNHNV and CDR2 YYDKDF (reference sequence). CDR3 length: 16 amino acids. The CDR3 nucleotides read TGTGCCACCAGCAGAGATAACAGGGCGGACACCGGGGAGCTGTTTTTT. Translation gives CATSRDNRADTGELFF.

The sample holds one count of this clone. The V and J genes are TRBV11-2 and TRBJ2-1; 7 bases match TRBD1. CDR1 is SGHAT and CDR2 is FQNNGV in the germline V gene. The V gene end was trimmed by 5 bases and the J gene end by 8 bases; junction bases not matched to a gene: 6. This CDR3 region has 13 residues. CDR3: CASSRLGGDEQFF. The CDR3 nucleotides read TGTGCCAGCAGCCGATTAGGGGGCGATGAGCAGTTCTTC.

The sample holds one count of this clone. This chain links TRBV4-2 with TRBJ2-5, with 16 bases that match TRBD2. CDR1 is LGHNA, CDR2 YNFKEQ, per germline. The CDR3 has 19 residues. The V segment lost 4 bases and the J segment 5 bases; nucleotides outside the gene matches: 13. This CDR3 is CASSPYAGTSGGALETQYF. The CDR3 DNA is TGTGCCAGCAGCCCCTACGCCGGGACTAGCGGGGGGGCACTGGAGACCCAGTACTTC.

The CDR3 reads CASSLTGGYNEQFF. CDR3 DNA sequence: TGTGCCAGCAGCTTGACAGGGGGCTACAATGAGCAGTTCTTC. The V and J genes are TRBV11-1 and TRBJ2-1, with 9 bases lining up with TRBD1. Germline CDR1 reads SGHAT; CDR2 reads FQDESV (reference sequence). The CDR3 is 14 residues long. V dropped 3 bases and J dropped 3; count of bases not matched to a gene: 0.

The chain combines TRBV7-2 with TRBJ1-4, with 8 bases matching TRBD1. This CDR3 comprises 14 residues. Germline CDR1 is SGHTA and CDR2 is FQGNSA. V lost 6 bases, J lost 5 bases, and 5 bases stayed unmatched. Written as DNA, the CDR3 is TGTGCCAGCAGTTCGGACAGGGCGAATGAAAAACTGTTTTTT. It translates to CASSSDRANEKLFF.

This chain joins TRBV5-8 and TRBJ2-7; the match to TRBD1 covers 8 bases. The CDR3 sequence is 14 residues long. In germline, CDR1 is SGHTS, CDR2 YDEGEE. The V gene end was trimmed by 3 bases and the J gene end by 3 bases; junction bases not matched to a gene: 5. The CDR3 nucleotides read TGTGCCAGCAGCTCATACAGGGGGGACTACGAGCAGTACTTC. Encoded protein: CASSSYRGDYEQYF.

This chain uses TRBV28 with TRBJ1-5; TRBD1 is a possible D gene (5 bases). V gave up 6 bases and J gave up 11 bases, with 20 bases separating them. There are 14 residues in the CDR3. Germline loops: CDR1 MDHEN, CDR2 SYDVKM. The CDR3 sequence is CASSPGGTGEAQHF. As DNA, the CDR3 is TGTGCCAGCAGCCCCGGGGGGACCGGGGAGGCCCAGCATTTT.

Here the CDR3 DNA reads TGCGCCAGCAGCCAAGAGACCGGGACTACACCTAGCTCTGGGGCCAACGTCCTGACTTTC. The encoded protein is CASSQETGTTPSSGANVLTF. The rearrangement links TRBV4-1 to TRBJ2-6; 7 bases fit TRBD2. CDR3 length: 20 residues. CDR1 is MGHRA and CDR2 is YSYEKL in the germline V gene. Unmatched junction bases numbered 11, after V lost 0 bases and J lost 0 bases.

The chain couples TRBV30 to TRBJ2-5; perhaps TRBD2 as D (5 bases). Germline V CDR1 and CDR2: GTSNPN, SVGIG (reference sequence). CDR3 length: 16 amino acids. Trimming pared 3 bases from V and 1 base from J, leaving 18 bases between. The CDR3 coding sequence is TGTGCCTGGAGGCCCACACTAGAAGGAGTCCAAGAGACCCAGTACTTC. Amino acid sequence: CAWRPTLEGVQETQYF. The complete variable domain, with remaining parts taken from reference TRBV30 and TRBJ2-5, reads SQTIHQWPATLVQPVGSPLSLECTVEGTSNPNLYWYRQAAGRGLQLLFYSVGIGQISSEVPQNLSASRPQDRQFILSSKKLLLSDSGFYLCAWRPTLEGVQETQYFGPGTRLLVL.

The chain joins TRBV5-1 to TRBJ2-7; 8 bases are shared with TRBD2. The CDR3 has 16 amino acids. The germline gives CDR1 SGHRS, CDR2 YFSETQ. V lost 2 bases to trimming and J lost 2 bases; unmatched junction nucleotides: 9. The CDR3 spells CASSFLLAGGTYEQYF. DNA for the CDR3: TGCGCCAGCAGCTTCCTTCTGGCGGGAGGAACCTACGAGCAGTACTTC. Filled out from reference TRBV5-1 and TRBJ2-7, the complete variable domain reads KAGVTQTPRYLIKTRGQQVTLSCSPISGHRSVSWYQQTPGQGLQFLFEYFSETQRNKGNFPGRFSGRQFSNSRSEMNVSTLELGDSALYLCASSFLLAGGTYEQYFGPGTRLTVT.

This clone was counted only a few times. The genes are TRBV10-2 and TRBJ2-2; no clear D. The CDR3 consists of 11 residues. Germline V CDR1 and CDR2: WSHSY, SAAADI. Trimming cost V 3 bases and J 7 bases, with 3 bases left between them. CDR3: CASSDGGELFF. The CDR3 DNA sequence: TGCGCCAGCAGTGACGGCGGGGAGCTGTTTTTT.

The chain employs TRBV3-1 (or the pseudogene TRBV3-2) and TRBJ2-5; 7 nucleotides match TRBD2. J lost 1 base, V lost 1 base, and 6 bases had no gene match. There are 16 residues in the CDR3. Germline V lookup: CDR1 LGHDT, CDR2 YNNKEL (reference sequence). The CDR3 sequence: CASSQVRASGQETQYF. CDR3 bases: TGTGCCAGCAGCCAAGTAAGGGCTAGCGGCCAAGAGACCCAGTACTTC.

The rearrangement joins TRBV6-5 to TRBJ2-3; the match to TRBD2 covers 9 bases. Germline V gives CDR1 MNHEY, CDR2 SVGAGI. The CDR3 sequence is 14 residues long. With V trimmed by 11 bases and J by 3 bases, 9 bases remained unmatched. CDR3: CAARGGAATDTQYF. CDR3 DNA sequence: TGTGCCGCCCGCGGGGGGGCTGCAACAGATACGCAGTATTTT.

The CDR3 nucleotides are TGTGCCTGGAGTGAAGGGGTCGGGCAGCCCCAGCATTTT. Encoded protein: CAWSEGVGQPQHF. This rearrangement joins TRBV30 to TRBJ1-5; possible D gene TRBD1, 5 bases. Per germline, CDR1 GTSNPN and CDR2 SVGIG (reference sequence). V lost 1 base to trimming and J lost 7 bases, with 11 bases between them. The CDR3 is 13 amino acids.